Sequencing of this T cell receptor (beta chain) was carried out in a study of blood T cell repertoires in COVID-19. Clones were sequenced by immunoSEQ multiplex PCR, and TCRdb holds only the in-frame ones, with some missing. The sample holds under 400,000 clones, around 90% seen once. Seattle's enrolled individuals joined amid active infection and were then monitored longitudinally. This receptor was taken from a woman aged 60-75 years with COVID-19, enrolled during active disease. The sequenced material came from peripheral blood.

CDR3 sequence (DNA): TGTGCCAGCAGTCTCGACAGGACAGGAAACACCATATATTTT. This sequence encodes CASSLDRTGNTIYF. The V and J genes are TRBV28 and TRBJ1-3; D may be TRBD1 (6 bases). The V gene's germline CDR1 is MDHEN and CDR2 SYDVKM. V gave up 5 bases and J gave up 4 bases, with 12 bases separating them. The CDR3 is 14 amino acids.